Listed below are T cell receptor beta chains from one sample, sequenced in a study of blood T cell repertoires in COVID-19. Sequencing was performed with immunoSEQ multiplex PCR; in TCRdb, only in-frame clones are kept and a portion is missing. The sample contains 270,000 or so clones, 89% of which appear only once. The sample taken for sequencing was peripheral blood. These receptors all come from a woman between 35 and 50 years old who had recovered from COVID-19. Each CDR3 is given with its conserved first and last residue. The D gene is left open where the match is weak. Some rows have no size entry. The others give once, few or many, or a class for an expanded clone.

TRBV15	TRBJ2-1	.	TRBD1	TGTGCCACCAGCGCCGCGACCGGGACAGGATACTACAATGAGCAGTTCTTC	CATSAATGTGYYNEQFF
TRBV19	TRBJ1-2	.	.	TGTGCCAGTAGTATCCAGATATTCTCTAACTATGGCTACACCTTC	CASSIQIFSNYGYTF
TRBV30	TRBJ2-7	.	.	TGTGCCTGGAACATCGGGGGGCCTGGGGAGCAGTACTTC	CAWNIGGPGEQYF
TRBV5-1	TRBJ2-5	once	.	TGCGCCAGCAGCCCGCCGGACAGATGGGAGACCCAGTACTTC	CASSPPDRWETQYF
TRBV2	TRBJ2-3	.	TRBD2	TGTGCCAGCACCGCTCGAGCGGGAGGGGAAGCAGATACGCAGTATTTT	CASTARAGGEADTQYF
TRBV3-1/TRBV3-2	TRBJ2-3	.	.	TGTGCCAGCAGCCACGGCACAGATACGCAGTATTTT	CASSHGTDTQYF
TRBV19	TRBJ2-5	.	TRBD1	TGTGCCAGTAGGCCCGGGGCAGGGGGCCGACAAGAGACCCAGTACTTC	CASRPGAGGRQETQYF
TRBV29-1	TRBJ2-5	.	.	TGCAGCGTTGAGATCCAGGGGTTGGAGACCCAGTACTTC	CSVEIQGLETQYF
TRBV3-1/TRBV3-2	TRBJ1-2	.	TRBD1	TGTGCCAGCAGCCAAACCCGGACAGGGACGGATGGCTACACCTTC	CASSQTRTGTDGYTF
TRBV27	TRBJ2-3	.	TRBD1	TGTGCCAGCAGTCTCCGGGACAGGGTATCAGATACGCAGTATTTT	CASSLRDRVSDTQYF
TRBV27	TRBJ2-2	.	.	TGTGCCAGCAGTTTACGAGGGAAATCCGGGGAGCTGTTTTTT	CASSLRGKSGELFF
TRBV18	TRBJ2-5	.	TRBD1	TGTGCCAGCTCACCTGGAAGGGGGCCCGAGACCCAGTACTTC	CASSPGRGPETQYF
TRBV2	TRBJ2-1	.	.	TGTGCCAGCAGGAAGGCAAAGGGGCGAACTGAGCAGTTCTTC	CASRKAKGRTEQFF
TRBV5-6	TRBJ1-2	once	.	TGTGCCAGCAGCTTGGGTGGACAGTTCTATGGCTACACCTTC	CASSLGGQFYGYTF
TRBV5-4	TRBJ2-1	.	.	TGTGCCAGCACCCTGAGAGGGGGGGGAGCGGCTAATGAGCAGTTCTTC	CASTLRGGGAANEQFF
TRBV2	TRBJ2-7	.	.	TGTGCCAGCAGTGAAGCAGGAGGGTTTCCCTACGAGCAGTACTTC	CASSEAGGFPYEQYF
TRBV24-1	TRBJ1-5	.	.	TGTGCCACCAGTGCCGGGGACATGTCGAGCAATCAGCCCCAGCATTTT	CATSAGDMSSNQPQHF
TRBV18	TRBJ1-6	.	.	TGTGCCAGCTCACCAACCTCGGGGGAGCGAGATTCACCCCTCCACTTT	CASSPTSGERDSPLHF
TRBV5-6	TRBJ2-2	.	.	TGTGCCAGCAGCTTTGTGGCCTTGGGAGGCGGGGAGCTGTTTTTT	CASSFVALGGGELFF
TRBV10-3	TRBJ2-3	.	TRBD1	TGTGCCATCGGGCACGAGGAGGGACAGGCGTACACAGATACGCAGTATTTT	CAIGHEEGQAYTDTQYF